The 3 T cell receptor beta chains below were found in one sample sequenced in a study of molecular identifiers for immune sequencing clone quantification. TCRdb reprocessed the PCR reads via MiXCR and lists one record per CDR3 protein. Of about 640,000 distinct CDR3 sequences in the sample, 15% to 20% are singletons; the top ten hold roughly 0.9%. The sequenced material came from naive CD8+ T cells from blood, with Jurkat cell RNA spiked in. The subset is: FACS-sorted CD8+CD4-CCR7+CD45RA+ naive T cells. These receptors all come from a human donor in good health. Some libraries in this study had Jurkat cell RNA spiked in.

V and J are TRBV5-8 and TRBJ1-6; 7 positions agree with TRBD1. The CDR3 runs to 16 residues. Germline CDR1 and CDR2: SGHTS and YDEGEE. V gave up 6 bases and J gave up 9 bases; unmatched junction bases: 15. The CDR3 nucleotides are TGTGCCAGCACGACAGGGAATGGGCTTTTGGGTTCACCCCTCCACTTT. This codes for CASTTGNGLLGSPLHF. Using reference TRBV5-8 and TRBJ1-6 for the parts outside the CDR3, the full variable domain is EAGVTQSPTHLIKTRGQQATLRCSPISGHTSVYWYQQALGLGLQFLLWYDEGEERNRGNFPPRFSGRQFPNYSSELNVNALELEDSALYLCASTTGNGLLGSPLHFGNGTRLTVT.

This clonotype was counted between two and nine times. This CDR3 reads CASSLVVGGPYEQYF. CDR3 DNA sequence: TGTGCCAGCAGTTTAGTAGTGGGAGGGCCCTACGAGCAGTACTTC. The chain links TRBV28 to TRBJ2-7; 7 bases agree with TRBD2. The CDR3 consists of 15 residues. J was trimmed by 2 bases and V by 2 bases; bases with no gene match: 6. CDR1 and CDR2 from the germline V gene are MDHEN and SYDVKM. The full variable domain, in which reference TRBV28 and TRBJ2-7 provide the parts outside the CDR3, is DVKVTQSSRYLVKRTGEKVFLECVQDMDHENMFWYRQDPGLGLRLIYFSYDVKMKEKGDIPEGYSVSREKKERFSLILESASTNQTSMYLCASSLVVGGPYEQYFGPGTRLTVT.

Many counts were recorded for this clonotype. CDR3 sequence reads: CATTDSSYNSPLHF. In nucleotides, the CDR3 is TGTGCCACTACTGACAGCTCCTATAATTCACCCCTCCACTTT. The chain uses TRBV5-6 and TRBJ1-6, with D perhaps matching TRBD1 (5 bases). This CDR3 comprises 14 residues. Germline CDR1 is SGHDT and CDR2 is YYEEEE. The germline V and J ends were trimmed by 9 bases and 0 bases, with 10 bases remaining between them.